Included here is one TCR beta chain sequence, with context. This entry comes from a study of blood T cell repertoires in COVID-19. The overall study: From the United States, Italy and Spain came samples of acute and convalescent COVID-19.

This CDR3 comprises 14 residues. V shed 5 bases and J 4 bases; nucleotides not matched to a gene: 6. CDR1 is GTSNPN and CDR2 is SVGIG in the germline V gene (reference sequence). Repertoires were generated with immunoSEQ multiplex PCR, while TCRdb's copy carries only in-frame clones and drops some. The top ten clones hold about 10% of a sample with about 150,000 clones, 88% of them seen once. This chain uses TRBV30 with TRBJ2-1; TRBD1 aligns across 9 bases. Specimen: peripheral blood. The sequence was obtained from a man aged 55 to 70 with active or convalescent COVID-19. The CDR3 coding sequence is TGTGCCTGGGACCGGGACAGGGAGTACAATGAGCAGTTCTTC. It encodes CAWDRDREYNEQFF.